This entry describes one TCR beta chain. V lost 3 bases, J lost 6 bases, and 12 bases lay in between. The CDR3 is 14 amino acids. Germline V lookup: CDR1 MDHEN, CDR2 SYDVKM. Data came from immunoSEQ multiplex PCR; TCRdb stores just in-frame clones and leaves some out. The sample holds over 90,000 clones, around 80% seen once. The data are from a study of Ad26.COV2.S vaccination and SARS-CoV-2 variants. This rearrangement joins TRBV28 to TRBJ2-4; D is possibly TRBD1 or TRBD2 (5 bases each). This TCR came from a human donor who had recovered from COVID-19. The source was peripheral blood, collected after recovery from COVID-19. The CDR3: CASSFWGDRNIQYF. The CDR3 nucleotides are TGTGCCAGCAGTTTTTGGGGAGACAGAAACATTCAGTACTTC.